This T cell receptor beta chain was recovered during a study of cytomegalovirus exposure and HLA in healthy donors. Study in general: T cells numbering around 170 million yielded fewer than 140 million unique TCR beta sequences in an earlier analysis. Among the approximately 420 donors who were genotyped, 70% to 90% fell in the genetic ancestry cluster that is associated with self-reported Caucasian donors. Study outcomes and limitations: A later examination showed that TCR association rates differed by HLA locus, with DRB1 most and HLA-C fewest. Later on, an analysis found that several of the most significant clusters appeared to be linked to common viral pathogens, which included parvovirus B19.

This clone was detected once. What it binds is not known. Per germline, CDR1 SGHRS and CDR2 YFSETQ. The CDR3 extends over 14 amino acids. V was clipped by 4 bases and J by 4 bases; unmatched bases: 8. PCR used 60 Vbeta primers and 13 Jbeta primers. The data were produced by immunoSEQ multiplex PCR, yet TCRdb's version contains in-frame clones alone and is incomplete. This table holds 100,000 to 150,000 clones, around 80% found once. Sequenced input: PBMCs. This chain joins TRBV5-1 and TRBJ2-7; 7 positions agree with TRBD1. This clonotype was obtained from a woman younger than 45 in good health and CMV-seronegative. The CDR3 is CASSPDRAKYEQYF. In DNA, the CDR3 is TGCGCCAGCAGCCCTGACAGGGCAAAATACGAGCAGTACTTC.